Below, 25 T cell receptor beta chains from the same sample are listed, as sequenced in a study of graft-versus-host responses after intestinal transplantation (dated by TCRdb to the early 2020s). The antigens these receptors bind are not known. The sample's time point label is to be understood as: cells obtained before transplantation from donor or recipient. Library preparation used the immunoSEQ multiplex PCR assay. The clones in this table, taken by TCRdb from immuneACCESS, are in-frame only. Not every clone is retained; where verified, under half of the shortfall comes from an unresolved V gene, and the cause of the rest is unknown. The sample table holds 100,000 to 130,000 clones, of which about 91% were seen once. In total, the top ten clones hold about 0.75% of the sample. Sample: unstimulated CD4+ T cells sorted from spleen or lymph node cells, taken before transplant. The receptors were sampled from a human donor who was the organ donor for an intestinal transplant.

V is TRBV11-2 and J is TRBJ2-1; a possible D gene is TRBD1 (6 bases). Germline V gives CDR1 SGHAT, CDR2 FQNNGV. CDR3 length equals 15 residues. Between the trimmed V and J ends, which lost 1 base and 4 bases, there was a span of 11 bases. CDR3 in amino acids: CASSLGRTVYNEQFF. CDR3 nucleotide sequence: TGTGCCAGCAGCTTAGGCCGGACAGTATACAATGAGCAGTTCTTC. The full variable domain, with the rest looked up from reference TRBV11-2 and TRBJ2-1, is EAGVAQSPRYKIIEKRQSVAFWCNPISGHATLYWYQQILGQGPKLLIQFQNNGVVDDSQLPKDRFSAERLKGVDSTLKIQPAKLEDSAVYLCASSLGRTVYNEQFFGPGTRLTVL.

The rearrangement uses TRBV11-3 and TRBJ2-7; either TRBD1 or TRBD2 may fit D (5 bases each). Germline V lookup: CDR1 SGHNT, CDR2 YENEEA. Trimming took 6 bases from V and 5 from J, leaving 14 bases between them. CDR3 size: 13 residues. CDR3: CASSPHEGNEQYF. In DNA form, the CDR3 reads TGTGCCAGCAGTCCACACGAGGGGAACGAGCAGTACTTC.

The chain is built from TRBV6-6 and TRBJ2-7, with TRBD1 matching 10 bases. Germline CDR1 reads MNHNY; CDR2 reads SVGAGI (reference sequence). The CDR3 covers 14 residues. With V trimmed by 4 bases and J by 6 bases, 6 bases remained unmatched. CDR3 in amino acids: CASSSGQGNGEQYF. The CDR3 DNA reads TGTGCCAGCAGTTCGGGACAGGGGAACGGCGAGCAGTACTTC.

The chain couples TRBV14 to TRBJ2-7; TRBD2 agrees at 13 bases. The germline gives CDR1 SGHDN, CDR2 FVKESK. With V trimmed by 2 bases and J by 4 bases, 2 bases remained unmatched. The CDR3 loop spans 15 amino acids. CDR3 bases: TGTGCCAGCAGCCAACAGGGACTAGCGGGGTACGAGCAGTACTTC. Translated, it gives CASSQQGLAGYEQYF. Full variable domain (missing parts from reference TRBV14 and TRBJ2-7): EAGVTQFPSHSVIEKGQTVTLRCDPISGHDNLYWYRRVMGKEIKFLLHFVKESKQDESGMPNNRFLAERTGGTYSTLKVQPAELEDSGVYFCASSQQGLAGYEQYFGPGTRLTVT.

This clone occurred a few times. The rearrangement joins TRBV11-3 to TRBJ1-4; D may be TRBD1 (5 bases). The CDR3 is made up of 15 amino acids. Trimming cost V 5 bases and J 1 base, with 11 bases left between them. From germline, CDR1 is SGHNT and CDR2 YENEEA. CDR3 in amino acids: CASSRQMVTNEKLFF. CDR3 coding DNA: TGTGCCAGCAGCAGACAGATGGTAACTAATGAAAAACTGTTTTTT.

The chain uses TRBV13 and TRBJ1-2; D is possibly TRBD1 (6 bases). Germline assignment: CDR1 PRHDT and CDR2 FYEKMQ (reference sequence). The V end was cut by 4 bases, the J end by 4 bases, with 16 bases between. The CDR3 totals 15 residues. The CDR3: CASSSSPQGFYGYTF. The DNA of the CDR3 is TGTGCCAGCAGCTCCTCCCCACAGGGTTTCTATGGCTACACCTTC.

The chain has TRBV19 and TRBJ2-7; either TRBD1 or TRBD2 may supply D (5 bases each). The CDR3 sequence is 14 residues long. CDR1 is LNHDA, CDR2 SQIVND, per germline (reference sequence). With 5 bases removed from V and 4 bases from J, the gap between germline ends came to 15 bases. The DNA of the CDR3 is TGTGCCAGTAGTTTGGGACCGCACCTTTACGAGCAGTACTTC. Its translation: CASSLGPHLYEQYF.

This sequence joins TRBV15 and TRBJ1-6, with 11 nucleotides matching TRBD1. V dropped 3 bases and J dropped 8; count of bases not matched to a gene: 3. Germline CDR1 LNHNV, CDR2 YYDKDF (reference sequence). This CDR3 is 15 amino acids long. In DNA, the CDR3 is TGTGCCACCAGCAGGAGGGGACAGGGGGATTCACCCCTCCACTTT. This codes for CATSRRGQGDSPLHF. The variable domain in full, completed from reference TRBV15 and TRBJ1-6, reads DAMVIQNPRYQVTQFGKPVTLSCSQTLNHNVMYWYQQKSSQAPKLLFHYYDKDFNNEADTPDNFQSRRPNTSFCFLDIRSPGLGDTAMYLCATSRRGQGDSPLHFGNGTRLTVT.

The rearrangement uses TRBV27 and TRBJ1-5; TRBD1 agrees at 7 bases. The germline CDR1 and CDR2 sequences are MNHEY and SMNVEV (reference sequence). Germline trimming cut 5 bases from V and 0 bases from J; bases unmatched to any gene: 7. CDR3 size: 16 residues. The CDR3, as DNA: TGTGCCAGCAGTAGGACAGGAGTCTATAGCAATCAGCCCCAGCATTTT. Translation gives CASSRTGVYSNQPQHF.

For the CDR3, the DNA is TGTGCCAGCAGTCCGAGTCAGGGGGCGCGAGGCTACACCTTC. Translated: CASSPSQGARGYTF. This rearrangement joins TRBV2 to TRBJ1-2; 8 bases are shared with TRBD1. The germline V gene encodes CDR1 SNHLY and CDR2 FYNNEI. V shed 5 bases and J 8 bases; nucleotides not matched to a gene: 10. The CDR3 runs to 14 residues.

V gene TRBV5-4 combines with J gene TRBJ2-7; 7 bases map to TRBD2. With V trimmed by 0 bases and J by 5 bases, 8 bases remained unmatched. The germline gives CDR1 SGHNT, CDR2 YYREEE (reference sequence). The CDR3 is 15 amino acids. The CDR3 region is CASSLGGGGPNEQYF. DNA for the CDR3: TGTGCCAGCAGCTTGGGGGGGGGAGGGCCGAACGAGCAGTACTTC.

This CDR3 is CASSPTGGADYGYTF. CDR3 DNA sequence: TGTGCCAGTAGTCCAACAGGGGGCGCAGACTATGGCTACACCTTC. The rearrangement joins TRBV19 to TRBJ1-2; 9 bases map to TRBD1. The CDR3 covers 15 residues. Germline V gene sequence: CDR1 LNHDA, CDR2 SQIVND (reference sequence). Losses at the gene ends were 5 bases for V and 3 bases for J; bases not matched to a gene: 7.

The chain uses TRBV5-1 and TRBJ2-7; D not certain. The CDR3 is made up of 14 amino acids. Trimming stripped 0 bases from V and 2 bases from J, with 9 bases between. From germline, CDR1 is SGHRS and CDR2 YFSETQ. The CDR3: CASSLDVRAYEQYF. As DNA, the CDR3 is TGCGCCAGCAGCTTGGATGTTAGAGCCTACGAGCAGTACTTC.

This clone was found once. The chain employs TRBV7-2 and TRBJ1-1; D remains ambiguous. The germline V and J ends were trimmed by 1 base and 3 bases, with 9 bases remaining between them. CDR1 and CDR2 from the germline V gene are SGHTA and FQGNSA. This CDR3 has 14 amino acids. The CDR3 DNA sequence: TGTGCCAGCAGCTTAGTTAAGGAAGACACTGAAGCTTTCTTT. Translating it yields CASSLVKEDTEAFF.

This chain links TRBV13 with TRBJ1-3, with D possibly matching TRBD1 (5 bases). With 1 base removed from V and 3 bases from J, the gap between germline ends came to 13 bases. The CDR3 length is 16 residues. Germline V lookup: CDR1 PRHDT, CDR2 FYEKMQ (reference sequence). CDR3 region: CASSLVSRDVGNTIYF. The CDR3 nucleotides are TGTGCCAGCAGCTTAGTTTCCCGGGACGTTGGAAACACCATATATTTT. The variable domain in full, completed from reference TRBV13 and TRBJ1-3, reads AAGVIQSPRHLIKEKRETATLKCYPIPRHDTVYWYQQGPGQDPQFLISFYEKMQSDKGSIPDRFSAQQFSDYHSELNMSSLELGDSALYFCASSLVSRDVGNTIYFGEGSWLTVV.

This clone appeared a single time. CDR3 region: CASSLAGGRTDTQYF. For the CDR3, the DNA is TGTGCCAGCAGTCTAGCGGGGGGCCGCACAGATACGCAGTATTTT. This chain uses TRBV6-6 with TRBJ2-3; 11 nucleotides line up with TRBD2. Losses at the gene ends were 5 bases for V and 1 base for J; bases not matched to a gene: 2. The V gene's germline CDR1 is MNHNY and CDR2 SVGAGI (reference sequence). This CDR3 spans 15 amino acids.

The V and J genes are TRBV5-6 and TRBJ2-7, with D perhaps being TRBD1 or TRBD2 (5 bases each). Trimming shortened V by 0 bases and J by 7 bases, and 14 bases separated the two germline ends. This CDR3 is built from 14 residues. CDR1 and CDR2 from the germline V gene are SGHDT and YYEEEE. The CDR3 sequence: CASSLEGRPVEQYF. The CDR3, as DNA: TGTGCCAGCAGCTTGGAGGGACGGCCTGTGGAGCAGTACTTC.

The chain has TRBV9 and TRBJ1-3, with D perhaps matching TRBD1 (5 bases). In germline, CDR1 is SGDLS, CDR2 YYNGEE. The CDR3 runs to 14 residues. The ends were cut back, 3 bases at V and 3 bases at J, with 10 bases in the middle. The CDR3 reads CASSGDSNGNTIYF. CDR3 bases: TGTGCCAGCAGCGGCGACAGTAATGGAAACACCATATATTTT.

This rearrangement joins TRBV11-2 to TRBJ2-2; perhaps TRBD2 as D (6 bases). The germline gives CDR1 SGHAT, CDR2 FQNNGV. The CDR3 totals 17 residues. Trimming pared 4 bases from V and 4 bases from J, leaving 19 bases between. Here the CDR3 DNA reads TGTGCCAGCAGCTATTTTCGCGGGGTTCAAGGCACCGGGGAGCTGTTTTTT. Its translation is CASSYFRGVQGTGELFF.

J is TRBJ1-1 and V is TRBV5-3; possible D gene TRBD1, 6 bases. TRBV5-3 is flagged as an ORF with uncertain function. CDR3 length: 14 amino acids. Trimming cost V 3 bases and J 1 base, with 10 bases left between them. CDR3 region: CARSYKTGNTEAFF. CDR3 nucleotides: TGTGCCAGAAGCTATAAGACAGGGAACACTGAAGCTTTCTTT.

The CDR3 region is CASSQDPRAGPRGEQFF. The CDR3 bases are TGCGCCAGCAGCCAAGATCCTAGGGCGGGGCCCAGGGGTGAGCAGTTCTTC. V usage is TRBV4-1 and J usage is TRBJ2-1; either TRBD1 or TRBD2 may fit D (6 bases each). There are 17 residues in the CDR3. Germline loops: CDR1 MGHRA, CDR2 YSYEKL. The V and J ends lost 0 bases and 9 bases respectively, with 21 bases between them.

CDR3 sequence: CASSQESTGINYYSNQPQHF. The CDR3 coding sequence is TGCGCCAGCAGCCAAGAAAGCACAGGGATAAATTATTATAGCAATCAGCCCCAGCATTTT. V is TRBV4-1 and J is TRBJ1-5, with D tentatively TRBD1 (6 bases). V was pared by 0 bases and J by 0 bases, with 21 bases between. The CDR3 covers 20 residues. From germline, CDR1 is MGHRA and CDR2 YSYEKL.

V is TRBV5-1 and J is TRBJ2-5; maybe TRBD2 (5 bases). This CDR3 region has 14 residues. CDR1 SGHRS and CDR2 YFSETQ come from the germline V gene. Trimming stripped 0 bases from V and 4 bases from J, with 10 bases between. CDR3 DNA: TGCGCCAGCAGCTTGGGAGAGGGCGGAGAGACCCAGTACTTC. Protein product: CASSLGEGGETQYF.

CDR3 region: CASSAPGGPVYGYTF. The CDR3 coding sequence is TGTGCCAGCAGCGCCCCTGGGGGTCCGGTTTATGGCTACACCTTC. V is TRBV9 and J is TRBJ1-2, with D perhaps matching TRBD1 (5 bases). Germline CDR1 reads SGDLS; CDR2 reads YYNGEE. The CDR3 length is 15 residues. The ends were cut back, 3 bases at V and 5 bases at J, with 17 bases in the middle.

This chain joins TRBV11-3 and TRBJ2-5; D ambiguous. Deletions cut 4 bases from V and 7 bases from J, with 13 bases between. The length of the CDR3 is 13 residues. From germline, CDR1 is SGHNT and CDR2 YENEEA. The CDR3 sequence: CASSSDPEGTQYF. The CDR3 coding sequence is TGTGCCAGCAGCTCCGATCCTGAAGGGACCCAGTACTTC. The whole variable domain, filled in from reference TRBV11-3 and TRBJ2-5, reads EAGVVQSPRYKIIEKKQPVAFWCNPISGHNTLYWYLQNLGQGPELLIRYENEEAVDDSQLPKDRFSAERLKGVDSTLKIQPAELGDSAVYLCASSSDPEGTQYFGPGTRLLVL.